Listed here are 25 T cell receptor beta chains from one sample, sequenced in a study of shared clonotypes between healthy human individuals. TCRdb keeps only in-frame clones here, not all; method: immunoSEQ multiplex PCR. The sample yields 1.6 million or so clones, around 98.5% seen once. The sample consisted of naive CD4+ T cells sorted from blood. Sample subset: CD45RA+ positively selected. Source of these receptors: a man aged 25 to 40 in good health.

This rearrangement joins TRBV11-2 to TRBJ2-6; TRBD1 or TRBD2 may be the D gene (6 bases each). V lost 3 bases, J lost 4 bases, and 13 bases lay in between. The CDR3 covers 16 residues. The germline gives CDR1 SGHAT, CDR2 FQNNGV. DNA for the CDR3: TGTGCCAGCAGCTTTCGGATGGGGGGCGGGGCCAACGTCCTGACTTTC. Its protein product is CASSFRMGGGANVLTF.

In regard to this clone: Other DNA sequences within the sample encode an identical CDR3. The CDR3 is CASSLAGVDEQYF. The DNA of the CDR3 is TGTGCCAGCAGTTTAGCGGGAGTGGACGAGCAGTACTTC. The V and J genes are TRBV28 and TRBJ2-7; 7 bases match TRBD2. The V gene's germline CDR1 is MDHEN and CDR2 SYDVKM. The J segment lost 5 bases and the V segment lost 2 bases, leaving 3 bases of the junction unmatched. The CDR3 has 13 residues.

The rearrangement joins TRBV28 to TRBJ2-7; maybe TRBD2 (5 bases). V lost 3 bases, J lost 6 bases, and 9 bases lay in between. Germline V gene lookup returns CDR1 MDHEN and CDR2 SYDVKM. CDR3 length: 12 residues. CDR3 amino acids: CASSFGSGEQYF. The CDR3 DNA follows: TGTGCCAGCAGTTTTGGGAGCGGCGAGCAGTACTTC. Complete variable domain (other parts from reference TRBV28 and TRBJ2-7): DVKVTQSSRYLVKRTGEKVFLECVQDMDHENMFWYRQDPGLGLRLIYFSYDVKMKEKGDIPEGYSVSREKKERFSLILESASTNQTSMYLCASSFGSGEQYFGPGTRLTVT.

This chain uses TRBV7-6 with TRBJ1-1; a weak D match, TRBD1 (6 bases). Germline V gene data show CDR1 as SGHVS and CDR2 as FNYEAQ. CDR3 length equals 12 residues. Trimming pared 6 bases from V and 10 bases from J, leaving 15 bases between. The CDR3 DNA reads as TGTGCCAGCAGTGGTGGGGGGGCCGGAGCTTTCTTT. Amino acid sequence: CASSGGGAGAFF. Supplemented by reference TRBV7-6 and TRBJ1-1, the full variable domain reads GAGVSQSPRYKVTKRGQDVALRCDPISGHVSLYWYRQALGQGPEFLTYFNYEAQQDKSGLPNDRFSAERPEGSISTLTIQRTEQRDSAMYRCASSGGGAGAFFGQGTRLTVV.

This chain uses TRBV29-1 with TRBJ2-1, with D unclear. Germline V gene lookup returns CDR1 SQVTM and CDR2 ANQGSEA. Trimming shortened V by 4 bases and J by 5 bases, and 12 bases separated the two germline ends. The CDR3 runs to 13 residues. CDR3 sequence reads: CSVGLASHNEQFF. CDR3 sequence (DNA): TGCAGCGTTGGTTTAGCCTCTCACAATGAGCAGTTCTTC.

CDR3 in amino acids: CASSLRVHQPQHF. For the CDR3, the DNA is TGTGCCAGCAGTCTCAGGGTCCATCAGCCCCAGCATTTT. The chain carries TRBV6-1 and TRBJ1-5; D possibly corresponds to TRBD1 (5 bases). Germline CDR1 is MNHNS and CDR2 is SASEGT. The CDR3 is 13 amino acids. Trimming cost V 5 bases and J 5 bases, with 10 bases left between them.

This sequence joins TRBV6-5 and TRBJ2-7, with 9 positions matching TRBD2. The V gene's germline CDR1 is MNHEY and CDR2 SVGAGI. This CDR3 comprises 15 residues. V trimming: 4 bases; J trimming: 4 bases; junction bases outside the gene matches: 8. CDR3 protein: CASSSPASGTYEQYF. The DNA for the CDR3 is TGTGCCAGCAGTTCCCCGGCTAGCGGGACGTACGAGCAGTACTTC.

This clone has a single count. V gene TRBV2 combines with J gene TRBJ2-7; 8 bases match TRBD2. The CDR3 has 12 amino acids. Germline CDR1 is SNHLY and CDR2 is FYNNEI. The trim removed 7 bases at V and 3 bases at J, leaving 2 bases unmatched. Here the CDR3 reads CASTLAVYEQYF. The CDR3 nucleotides are TGTGCCAGCACACTAGCGGTCTACGAGCAGTACTTC.

This chain connects TRBV27 to TRBJ1-2, with D unresolved. With 0 bases removed from V and 5 bases from J, the gap between germline ends came to 10 bases. Looked up from germline, CDR1 is MNHEY and CDR2 is SMNVEV (reference sequence). The CDR3 is made up of 14 amino acids. The CDR3 region has the DNA TGTGCCAGCAGTTTATCAGGGCAAGAATATGGCTACACCTTC. As protein: CASSLSGQEYGYTF.

V and J are TRBV9 and TRBJ2-2; perhaps TRBD1 as D (5 bases). Germline V gives CDR1 SGDLS, CDR2 YYNGEE. There are 16 residues in the CDR3. V lost 4 bases to trimming and J lost 6 bases, with 19 bases between them. The CDR3 sequence: CASSPDSPPLSGELFF. The CDR3 nucleotides are TGTGCCAGCAGCCCTGACAGCCCCCCTTTGTCCGGGGAGCTGTTTTTT.

The chain carries TRBV9 and TRBJ1-5; D gene uncertain. Deletions cut 0 bases from V and 5 bases from J, with 9 bases between. CDR3 length: 14 amino acids. Germline V gene lookup returns CDR1 SGDLS and CDR2 YYNGEE. The CDR3 spells CASSVAGNDQPQHF. The CDR3 DNA sequence: TGTGCCAGCAGCGTAGCCGGGAACGATCAGCCCCAGCATTTT.

This chain links TRBV7-2 with TRBJ2-7, with unresolved D. Deletions cut 2 bases from V and 7 bases from J, with 15 bases between. CDR1 and CDR2 (germline): SGHTA, FQGNSA. The CDR3 covers 14 residues. CDR3 DNA: TGTGCCAGCAGCTTATCTCAAGCCAATGGAGAGCAGTACTTC. The encoded protein is CASSLSQANGEQYF.

The chain couples TRBV7-2 to TRBJ2-1, with D tentatively TRBD2 (6 bases). CDR3 size: 17 residues. Germline V CDR1 and CDR2: SGHTA, FQGNSA. V was clipped by 5 bases and J by 4 bases, with 21 bases between them. CDR3 loop: CASSPHIRGGAYNEQFF. CDR3 DNA sequence: TGTGCCAGCAGCCCCCATATTCGCGGAGGGGCGTACAATGAGCAGTTCTTC.

The V gene is TRBV7-9, the J gene TRBJ2-3, with 7 bases lining up with TRBD2. Unmatched junction bases numbered 3, after V lost 1 base and J lost 5 bases. This CDR3 region has 14 residues. Germline loops: CDR1 SEHNR, CDR2 FQNEAQ (reference sequence). The CDR3 loop is CASSLVGGKDTQYF. As DNA, the CDR3 is TGTGCCAGCAGCTTAGTCGGGGGGAAAGATACGCAGTATTTT.

The V and J genes are TRBV18 and TRBJ2-3, with 8 bases matching TRBD2. V dropped 1 base and J dropped 5; count of bases not matched to a gene: 8. CDR1 and CDR2 from the germline V gene are KGHSH and LQKENI. The CDR3 length is 16 residues. In DNA form, the CDR3 reads TGTGCCAGCTCACCACTGATAGCGGGATTGGGAGATACGCAGTATTTT. Translating it yields CASSPLIAGLGDTQYF.

V usage is TRBV6-1 and J usage is TRBJ1-2; TRBD1 matches at 7 bases. Trimming at V came to 6 bases and at J to 4 bases, leaving 8 bases not matched to a gene. Germline V gives CDR1 MNHNS, CDR2 SASEGT. CDR3 length: 14 amino acids. DNA of the CDR3: TGTGCCAGCAGACTGACAGGGATGACCTATGGCTACACCTTC. The encoded protein is CASRLTGMTYGYTF.

The chain has TRBV10-3 and TRBJ2-7, with D possibly called TRBD1 or TRBD2 (5 bases each). Trimming took off 11 bases at V and 1 base at J, with 15 bases between the two ends. This CDR3 region has 13 residues. Germline assignment: CDR1 ENHRY and CDR2 SYGVKD. CDR3 loop: CASRRGRSYEQYF. DNA for the CDR3: TGTGCCTCCCGACGGGGACGGTCCTACGAGCAGTACTTC.

This clone was counted a few times. The V gene is TRBV7-4, the J gene TRBJ2-1; no firm D call. Trimming shortened V by 0 bases and J by 7 bases, and 4 bases separated the two germline ends. This CDR3 spans 12 amino acids. The germline gives CDR1 SGHVT, CDR2 SQSDAQ. Written as DNA, the CDR3 is TGTGCCAGCAGCTTAGCGCGTAATGAGCAGTTCTTC. Its protein product is CASSLARNEQFF.

The genes are TRBV5-6 and TRBJ2-6; no definite D call. Germline CDR1 SGHDT, CDR2 YYEEEE. This CDR3 spans 16 amino acids. V lost 6 bases and J lost 4, with 17 bases in between. CDR3 region: CASTSRAQSGANVLTF. In DNA, the CDR3 is TGTGCCAGCACCTCAAGGGCCCAATCCGGGGCCAACGTCCTGACTTTC. The full variable domain, completed using reference TRBV5-6 and TRBJ2-6, is DAGVTQSPTHLIKTRGQQVTLRCSPKSGHDTVSWYQQALGQGPQFIFQYYEEEERQRGNFPDRFSGHQFPNYSSELNVNALLLGDSALYLCASTSRAQSGANVLTFGAGSRLTVL.

The rearrangement uses TRBV19 and TRBJ1-5; the D is unclear. This CDR3 comprises 14 residues. CDR1 is LNHDA and CDR2 is SQIVND in the germline V gene (reference sequence). V dropped 6 bases and J dropped 4 bases, with 13 bases sitting between them. CDR3 bases: TGTGCCAGTAGCCCCCTACAGAGGAATCAGCCCCAGCATTTT. Its protein is CASSPLQRNQPQHF.

The chain uses TRBV5-1 and TRBJ2-7, with 8 bases fitting TRBD1. CDR1 and CDR2 from the germline V gene are SGHRS and YFSETQ. The J segment lost 3 bases and the V segment lost 3 bases, leaving 8 bases of the junction unmatched. The CDR3 contains 15 residues. CDR3 loop: CASSYRTGTDYEQYF. CDR3 DNA: TGCGCCAGCAGCTACCGGACAGGGACCGACTACGAGCAGTACTTC.

This rearrangement joins TRBV30 to TRBJ1-4, with D unresolved. Deletions cut 1 base from V and 10 bases from J, with 13 bases between. Germline CDR1 is GTSNPN and CDR2 is SVGIG (reference sequence). There are 13 residues in the CDR3. CDR3 bases: TGTGCCTGGAGTGAAGTTCGAGGTGGAAAACTGTTTTTT. This encodes CAWSEVRGGKLFF.

J is TRBJ2-1 and V is TRBV7-2; 9 bases map to TRBD1. The CDR3 totals 18 residues. Germline V lookup: CDR1 SGHTA, CDR2 FQGNSA. The V and J ends lost 5 bases and 4 bases, in that order; junction bases with no gene match: 15. CDR3 loop: CASSQPGLGQGSYNEQFF. CDR3 DNA sequence: TGTGCCAGCAGCCAACCTGGGTTGGGACAGGGTTCTTACAATGAGCAGTTCTTC.

The chain is built from TRBV4-1 and TRBJ1-1; D is uncertain. Germline V lookup: CDR1 MGHRA, CDR2 YSYEKL. V dropped 7 bases and J dropped 3 bases, with 12 bases sitting between them. There are 13 residues in the CDR3. The chain's CDR3 is CASTSRRYTEAFF. CDR3 coding DNA: TGCGCCAGCACCTCCAGGCGGTACACTGAAGCTTTCTTT.

The chain recombines TRBV5-1 with TRBJ2-5; TRBD1 aligns across 9 bases. V gave up 2 bases and J gave up 4 bases; unmatched junction bases: 9. This CDR3 contains 16 residues. From germline, CDR1 is SGHRS and CDR2 YFSETQ. The DNA for the CDR3 is TGCGCCAGCAGCTTATCCCGGGACAGGGACCGAGAGACCCAGTACTTC. Amino acids: CASSLSRDRDRETQYF.